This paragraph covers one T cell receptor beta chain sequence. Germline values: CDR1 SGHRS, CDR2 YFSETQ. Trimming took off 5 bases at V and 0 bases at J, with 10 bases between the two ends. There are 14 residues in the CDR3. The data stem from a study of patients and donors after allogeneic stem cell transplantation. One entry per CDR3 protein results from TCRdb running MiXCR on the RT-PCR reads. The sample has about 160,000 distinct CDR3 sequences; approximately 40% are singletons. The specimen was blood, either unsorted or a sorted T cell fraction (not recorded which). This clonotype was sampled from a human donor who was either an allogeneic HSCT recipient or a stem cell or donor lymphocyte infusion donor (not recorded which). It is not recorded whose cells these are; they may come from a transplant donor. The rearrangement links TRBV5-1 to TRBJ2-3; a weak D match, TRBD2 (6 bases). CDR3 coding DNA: TGCGCCAGCAGAGGCGGGGCTAGCACAGATACGCAGTATTTT. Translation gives CASRGGASTDTQYF.